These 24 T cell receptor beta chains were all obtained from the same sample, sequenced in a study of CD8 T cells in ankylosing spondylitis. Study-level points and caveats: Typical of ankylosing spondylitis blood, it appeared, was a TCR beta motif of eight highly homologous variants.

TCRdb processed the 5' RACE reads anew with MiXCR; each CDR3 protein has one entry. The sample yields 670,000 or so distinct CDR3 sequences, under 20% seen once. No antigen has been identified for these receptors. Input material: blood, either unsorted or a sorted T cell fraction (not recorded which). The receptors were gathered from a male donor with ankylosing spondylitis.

DNA of the CDR3: TGCGCCAGCAGCCAGCCAACAGGGTATAGAGGACGGAGCGGATACAATGAGCAGTTCTTC. Protein sequence: CASSQPTGYRGRSGYNEQFF. This chain uses TRBV4-1 with TRBJ2-1; D might be TRBD1 (6 bases). CDR1 is MGHRA, CDR2 YSYEKL, per germline. Trimming removed 3 bases from V and 4 bases from J, with 28 bases in between. CDR3 size: 20 residues.

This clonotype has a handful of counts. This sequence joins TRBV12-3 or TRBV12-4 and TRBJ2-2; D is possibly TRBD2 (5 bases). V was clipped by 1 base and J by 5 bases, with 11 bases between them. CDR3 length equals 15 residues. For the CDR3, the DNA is TGTGCCAGCAGTTTAGTTGGTACTAGTACCGGGGAGCTGTTTTTT. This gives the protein CASSLVGTSTGELFF.

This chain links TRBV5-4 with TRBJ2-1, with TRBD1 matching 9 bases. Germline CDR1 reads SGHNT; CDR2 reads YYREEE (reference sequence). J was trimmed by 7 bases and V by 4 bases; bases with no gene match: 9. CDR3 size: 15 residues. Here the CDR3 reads CASSTGTGFGNEQFF. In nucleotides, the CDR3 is TGTGCCAGCAGCACCGGGACAGGGTTTGGTAATGAGCAGTTCTTC.

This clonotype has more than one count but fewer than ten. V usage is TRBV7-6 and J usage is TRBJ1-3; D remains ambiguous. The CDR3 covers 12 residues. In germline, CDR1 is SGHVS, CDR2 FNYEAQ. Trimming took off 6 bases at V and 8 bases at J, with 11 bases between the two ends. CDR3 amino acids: CASSGEVDTIYF. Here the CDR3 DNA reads TGTGCCAGCAGTGGAGAAGTTGACACCATATATTTT.

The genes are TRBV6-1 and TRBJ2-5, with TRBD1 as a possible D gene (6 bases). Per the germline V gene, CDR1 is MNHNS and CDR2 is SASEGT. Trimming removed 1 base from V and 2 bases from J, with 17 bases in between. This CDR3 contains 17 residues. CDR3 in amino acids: CASSEGTVRAWQETQYF. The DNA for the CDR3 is TGTGCCAGCAGTGAAGGGACAGTTAGAGCGTGGCAAGAGACCCAGTACTTC.

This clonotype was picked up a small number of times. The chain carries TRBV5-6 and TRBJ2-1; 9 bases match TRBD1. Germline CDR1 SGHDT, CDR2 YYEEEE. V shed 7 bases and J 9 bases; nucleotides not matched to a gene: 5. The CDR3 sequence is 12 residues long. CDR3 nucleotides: TGTGCCAGCTATACAGGGGGCGGTGAGCAGTTCTTC. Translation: CASYTGGGEQFF.

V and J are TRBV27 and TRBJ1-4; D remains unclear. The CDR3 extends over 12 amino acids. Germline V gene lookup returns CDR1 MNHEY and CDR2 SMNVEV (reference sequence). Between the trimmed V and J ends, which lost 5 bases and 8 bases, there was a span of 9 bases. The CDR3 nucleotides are TGTGCCAGCAGTAATGCAAGGGAAAAACTGTTTTTT. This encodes CASSNAREKLFF.

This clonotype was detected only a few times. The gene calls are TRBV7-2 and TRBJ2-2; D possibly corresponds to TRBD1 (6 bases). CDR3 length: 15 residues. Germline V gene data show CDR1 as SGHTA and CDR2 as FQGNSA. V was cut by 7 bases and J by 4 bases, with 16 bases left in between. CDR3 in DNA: TGTGCCAGCAAACCGACCCAACAGGGCACCGGGGAGCTGTTTTTT. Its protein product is CASKPTQQGTGELFF.

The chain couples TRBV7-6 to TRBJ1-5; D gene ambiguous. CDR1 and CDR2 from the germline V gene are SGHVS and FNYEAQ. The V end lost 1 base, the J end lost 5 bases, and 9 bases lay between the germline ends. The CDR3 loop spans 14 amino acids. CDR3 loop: CASSLGPRHQPQHF. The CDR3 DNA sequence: TGTGCCAGCAGCTTAGGGCCGCGCCATCAGCCCCAGCATTTT.

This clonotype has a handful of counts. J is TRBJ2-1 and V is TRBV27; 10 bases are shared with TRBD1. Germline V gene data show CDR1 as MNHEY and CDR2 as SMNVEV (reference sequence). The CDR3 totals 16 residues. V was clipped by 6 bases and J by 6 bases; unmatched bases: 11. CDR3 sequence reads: CASSLIDRGLANEQFF. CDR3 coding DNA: TGTGCCAGCAGCCTCATTGACAGGGGGCTGGCCAATGAGCAGTTCTTC.

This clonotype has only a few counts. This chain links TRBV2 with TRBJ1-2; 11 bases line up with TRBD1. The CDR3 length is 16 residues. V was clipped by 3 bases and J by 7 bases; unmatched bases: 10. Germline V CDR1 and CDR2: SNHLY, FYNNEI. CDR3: CASSEAFGQGAFGYTF. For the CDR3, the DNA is TGTGCCAGCAGTGAGGCGTTCGGACAGGGGGCGTTTGGCTACACCTTC.

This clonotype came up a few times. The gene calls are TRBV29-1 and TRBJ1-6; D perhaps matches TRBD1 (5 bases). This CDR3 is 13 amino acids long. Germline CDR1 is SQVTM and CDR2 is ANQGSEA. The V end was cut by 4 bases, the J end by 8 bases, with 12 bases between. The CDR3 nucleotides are TGCAGCGTTGCGGCAGGGATGGATTCACCCCTCCACTTT. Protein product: CSVAAGMDSPLHF.

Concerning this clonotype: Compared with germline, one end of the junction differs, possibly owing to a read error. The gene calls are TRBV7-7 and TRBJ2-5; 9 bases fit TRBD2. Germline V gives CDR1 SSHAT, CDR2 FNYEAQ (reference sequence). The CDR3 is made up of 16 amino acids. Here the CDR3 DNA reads TGTGCTAGCAGCTTACTCCGCGGGGGGGCCTCGGAGACCCAGTACTTC. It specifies CASSLLRGGASETQYF.

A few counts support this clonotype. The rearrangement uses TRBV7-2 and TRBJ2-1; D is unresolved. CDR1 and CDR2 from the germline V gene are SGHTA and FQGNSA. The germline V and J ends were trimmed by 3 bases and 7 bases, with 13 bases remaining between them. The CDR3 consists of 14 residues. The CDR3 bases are TGTGCCAGCAGCTTCTCCATGAGTGGTAATGAGCAGTTCTTC. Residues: CASSFSMSGNEQFF.

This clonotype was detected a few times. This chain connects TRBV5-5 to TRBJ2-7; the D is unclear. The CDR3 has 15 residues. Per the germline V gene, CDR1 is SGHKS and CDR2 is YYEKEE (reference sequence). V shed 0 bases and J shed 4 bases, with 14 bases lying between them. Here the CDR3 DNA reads TGTGCCAGCAGCTTGGAACAGTTAATCGGTTACGAGCAGTACTTC. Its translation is CASSLEQLIGYEQYF.

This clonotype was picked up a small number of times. The CDR3, as DNA: TGTGCCAGCAGTGAAGCGCAACTAGCGGGAGGCTACGAGCAGTACTTC. It is translated as CASSEAQLAGGYEQYF. This chain connects TRBV2 to TRBJ2-7; 12 bases fit TRBD2. This CDR3 spans 16 amino acids. Trimming took 0 bases from V and 3 from J; bases not matched to a gene: 3. Germline CDR1 and CDR2: SNHLY and FYNNEI.

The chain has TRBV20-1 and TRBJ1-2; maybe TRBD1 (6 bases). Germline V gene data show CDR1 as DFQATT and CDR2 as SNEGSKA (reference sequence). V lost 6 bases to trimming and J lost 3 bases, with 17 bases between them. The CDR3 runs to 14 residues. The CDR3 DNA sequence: TGCAGTGCCGGGGGCGGATCCATTCACTATGGCTACACCTTC. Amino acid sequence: CSAGGGSIHYGYTF.

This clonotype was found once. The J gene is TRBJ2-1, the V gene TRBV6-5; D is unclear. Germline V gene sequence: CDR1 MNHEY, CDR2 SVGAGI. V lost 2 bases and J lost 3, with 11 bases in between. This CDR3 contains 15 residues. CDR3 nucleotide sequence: TGTGCCAGCAGTTACGTTAGTCTAGGCTACAATGAGCAGTTCTTC. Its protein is CASSYVSLGYNEQFF.

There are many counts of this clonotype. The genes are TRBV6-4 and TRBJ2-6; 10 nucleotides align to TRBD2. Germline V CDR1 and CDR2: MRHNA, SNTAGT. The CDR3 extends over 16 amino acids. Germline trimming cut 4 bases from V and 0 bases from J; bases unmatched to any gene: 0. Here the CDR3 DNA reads TGTGCCAGCAGTGCTAGCGGGAGCTCTGGGGCCAACGTCCTGACTTTC. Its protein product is CASSASGSSGANVLTF.

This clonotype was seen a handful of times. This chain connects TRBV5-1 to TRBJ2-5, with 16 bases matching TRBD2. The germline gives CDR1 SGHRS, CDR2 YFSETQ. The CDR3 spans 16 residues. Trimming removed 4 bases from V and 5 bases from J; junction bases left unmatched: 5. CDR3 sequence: CASSPGLAGGPETQYF. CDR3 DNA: TGCGCCAGCAGCCCGGGACTAGCGGGAGGGCCGGAGACCCAGTACTTC.

The CDR3 loop is CASSAAGQGFEKLFF. The DNA of the CDR3 is TGTGCCAGCAGCGCCGCTGGACAGGGGTTTGAAAAACTGTTTTTT. The genes are TRBV9 and TRBJ1-4, with 9 nucleotides matching TRBD1. Germline CDR1 SGDLS, CDR2 YYNGEE. The CDR3 contains 15 residues. V lost 3 bases to trimming and J lost 7 bases; unmatched junction nucleotides: 7.

The CDR3 DNA is TGTGCCAGCTGGGCGGACTACAATGAGCAGTTCTTC. This translates into CASWADYNEQFF. The J gene is TRBJ2-1, the V gene TRBV6-6; D is undetermined. Trimming removed 8 bases from V and 3 bases from J, with 8 bases in between. The CDR3 runs 12 residues. Germline lookup yields CDR1 MNHNY and CDR2 SVGAGI (reference sequence).

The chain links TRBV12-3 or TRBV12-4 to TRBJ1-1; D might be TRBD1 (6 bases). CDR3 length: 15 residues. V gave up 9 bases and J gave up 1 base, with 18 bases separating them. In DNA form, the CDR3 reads TGTGCCAGTATAGCGGGGGGCGCACGGAACACTGAAGCTTTCTTT. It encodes CASIAGGARNTEAFF.

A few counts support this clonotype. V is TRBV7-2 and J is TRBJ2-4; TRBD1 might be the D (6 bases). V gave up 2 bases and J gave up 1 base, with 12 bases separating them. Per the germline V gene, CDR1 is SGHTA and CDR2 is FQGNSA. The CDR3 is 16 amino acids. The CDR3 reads CASSLQGPGAKNIQYF. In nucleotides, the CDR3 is TGTGCCAGCAGCTTACAGGGGCCGGGGGCCAAAAACATTCAGTACTTC.